This TCR beta chain was recovered during a study of CD8 T cells in ankylosing spondylitis. Overall study findings and caveats: What seemed typical of ankylosing spondylitis blood was a TCR beta motif built from roughly eight highly homologous variants. Several of the motif variants were reported before in synovial fluid and blood from reactive arthritis.

Library preparation for TCR beta used quantitative 5'-RACE with molecular barcodes. TCRdb processed the 5' RACE reads anew with MiXCR; each CDR3 protein has one entry. The sample yields 650,000 to 800,000 distinct CDR3 sequences, around 20% seen once. This clonotype was found a few times. Its antigen is not known. With V trimmed by 3 bases and J by 5 bases, 6 bases remained unmatched. Germline V lookup: CDR1 PRHDT, CDR2 FYEKMQ (reference sequence). This CDR3 has 15 amino acids. V usage is TRBV13 and J usage is TRBJ2-1, with 8 bases matching TRBD1. Sequencing was done on a sample of blood, either unsorted or a sorted T cell fraction (not recorded which). The receptor was derived from a male donor with ankylosing spondylitis. CDR3 DNA: TGTGCCAGCAGCTTTTGGGGACAGGTGAACAATGAGCAGTTCTTC. Translated, it gives CASSFWGQVNNEQFF.